This T cell receptor beta chain was captured by sequencing in a study of blood T cells in healthy people across ages. This clonotype has just a few counts. Sample-barcoded 5' priming and a J-beta primer mix drove a second PCR of about 6 to 12 cycles. No fewer than 2.5 million CDR3-containing paired-end reads came from each sample. TCRdb reanalysed the 5' RACE reads using MiXCR and keeps one entry per CDR3 protein. Of under 850,000 distinct CDR3 sequences detected, about 37% appear once; the ten largest clones hold 10% to 15%. Trimming took 0 bases from V and 6 from J; bases not matched to a gene: 12. CDR3 length equals 17 residues. Germline V gene data show CDR1 as LGHNA and CDR2 as YNFKEQ.

Sequences were obtained from blood. V gene TRBV4-2 combines with J gene TRBJ1-1, with 8 positions matching TRBD1. This TCR was recovered from a man younger than 35 in good health. The CDR3 here is CASSQDHGQGILSEAFF. CDR3 bases: TGTGCCAGCAGCCAAGATCACGGACAGGGAATTCTCTCTGAAGCTTTCTTT.